The clone carrying this T cell receptor beta chain has a count of ten or more. What it recognizes is unknown. This CDR3 spans 15 amino acids. The data belong to a study of identical twins. The study, taken as a whole, reports: High-abundance cord blood beta clonotypes had fewer insertions; memory repertoires showed none. Weaker excess sharing between twins was seen in beta out-of-frame sequences. Invariant T cells like MAIT and iNKT could partly confound the zero-insertion analyses. The models systematically underestimated how much out-of-frame TCR alpha was shared in monozygotic twins.

TCRdb re-analysed the 5' RACE reads in MiXCR, keeping a single row per CDR3 protein. Counted here are around 1.7 million distinct CDR3 sequences, under 35% occurring once; the ten biggest clones make up about 0.3%. Sequencing was performed on cord blood. The receptor was isolated from a newborn girl in good health. The V call is TRBV21-1, the J call TRBJ1-2; the table gives TRBD1 as D, unverified against the DNA. TRBV21-1 is a documented pseudogene. As DNA, the CDR3 is TGTGCCAGCAGCATCCACGGGGACAGGTACTATGGCTACACCTTC. It codes for CASSIHGDRYYGYTF.